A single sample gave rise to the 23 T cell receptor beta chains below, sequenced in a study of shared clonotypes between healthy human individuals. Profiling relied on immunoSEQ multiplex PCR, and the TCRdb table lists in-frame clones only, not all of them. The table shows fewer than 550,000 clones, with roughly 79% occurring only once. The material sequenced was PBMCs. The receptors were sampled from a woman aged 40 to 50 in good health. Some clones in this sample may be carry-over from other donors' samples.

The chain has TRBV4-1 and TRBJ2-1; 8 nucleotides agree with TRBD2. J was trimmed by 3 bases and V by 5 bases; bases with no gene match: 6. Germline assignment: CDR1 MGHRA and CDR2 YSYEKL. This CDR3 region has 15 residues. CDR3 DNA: TGCGCCAGCAGCTACCTTGGGACTAGCTACAATGAGCAGTTCTTC. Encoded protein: CASSYLGTSYNEQFF.

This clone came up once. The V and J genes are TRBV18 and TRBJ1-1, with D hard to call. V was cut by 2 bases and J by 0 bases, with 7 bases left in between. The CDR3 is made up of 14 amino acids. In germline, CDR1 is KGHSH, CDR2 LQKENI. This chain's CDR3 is CASSPAQLNTEAFF. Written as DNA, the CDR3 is TGTGCCAGCTCACCAGCACAACTGAACACTGAAGCTTTCTTT.

CDR3 sequence: CASSLKVRSGAGVGYEQYF. CDR3 in DNA: TGTGCCAGCAGCTTAAAGGTCCGATCCGGTGCGGGGGTCGGATACGAGCAGTACTTC. J is TRBJ2-7 and V is TRBV7-2; 7 bases line up with TRBD2. CDR1 and CDR2 (germline): SGHTA, FQGNSA. The CDR3 extends over 19 amino acids. With V trimmed by 2 bases and J by 4 bases, 20 bases remained unmatched.

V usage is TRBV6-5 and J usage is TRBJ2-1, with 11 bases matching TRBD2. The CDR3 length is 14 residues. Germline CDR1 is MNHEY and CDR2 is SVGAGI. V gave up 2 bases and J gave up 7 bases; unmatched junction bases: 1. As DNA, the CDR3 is TGTGCCAGCAGTTACACTAGCGGGAGTAATGAGCAGTTCTTC. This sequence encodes CASSYTSGSNEQFF.

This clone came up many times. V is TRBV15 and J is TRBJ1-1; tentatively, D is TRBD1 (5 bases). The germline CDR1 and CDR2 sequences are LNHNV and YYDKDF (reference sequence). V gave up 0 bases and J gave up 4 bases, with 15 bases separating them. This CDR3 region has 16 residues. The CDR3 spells CATSRDHAGGGTEAFF. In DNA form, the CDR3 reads TGTGCCACCAGCAGAGATCACGCGGGCGGGGGCACTGAAGCTTTCTTT.

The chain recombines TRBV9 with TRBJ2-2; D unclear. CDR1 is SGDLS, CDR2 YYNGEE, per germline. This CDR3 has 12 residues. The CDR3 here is CAADRKHGELFF. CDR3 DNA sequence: TGTGCTGCGGACCGGAAACACGGGGAGCTGTTTTTT.

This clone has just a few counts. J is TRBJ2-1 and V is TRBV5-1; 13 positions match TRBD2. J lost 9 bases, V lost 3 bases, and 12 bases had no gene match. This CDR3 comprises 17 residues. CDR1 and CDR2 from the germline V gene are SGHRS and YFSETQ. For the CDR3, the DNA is TGCGCCAGCAGCTCCCAAGGGACTAGCGGGATTGGGAGTGAGCAGTTCTTC. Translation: CASSSQGTSGIGSEQFF.

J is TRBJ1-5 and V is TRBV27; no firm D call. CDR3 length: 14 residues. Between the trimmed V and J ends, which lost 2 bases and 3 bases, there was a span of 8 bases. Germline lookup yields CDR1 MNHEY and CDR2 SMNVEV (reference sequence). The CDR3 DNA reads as TGTGCCAGCAGTTTACAACACCTCAATCAGCCCCAGCATTTT. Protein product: CASSLQHLNQPQHF.

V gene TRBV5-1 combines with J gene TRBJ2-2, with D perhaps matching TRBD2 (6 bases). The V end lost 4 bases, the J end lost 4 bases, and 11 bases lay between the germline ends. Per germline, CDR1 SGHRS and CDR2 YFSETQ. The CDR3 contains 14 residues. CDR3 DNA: TGCGCCAGCAGCCCCGGAGGGGTCACCGGGGAGCTGTTTTTT. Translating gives CASSPGGVTGELFF. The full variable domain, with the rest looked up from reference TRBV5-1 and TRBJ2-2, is KAGVTQTPRYLIKTRGQQVTLSCSPISGHRSVSWYQQTPGQGLQFLFEYFSETQRNKGNFPGRFSGRQFSNSRSEMNVSTLELGDSALYLCASSPGGVTGELFFGEGSRLTVL.

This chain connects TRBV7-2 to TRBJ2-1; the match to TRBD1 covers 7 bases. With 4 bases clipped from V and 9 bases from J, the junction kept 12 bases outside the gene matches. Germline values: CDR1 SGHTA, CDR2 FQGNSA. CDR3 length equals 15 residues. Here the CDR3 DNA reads TGTGCCAGCAGCTCGCCCTCTTACAGGGGCGGTGAGCAGTTCTTC. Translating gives CASSSPSYRGGEQFF.

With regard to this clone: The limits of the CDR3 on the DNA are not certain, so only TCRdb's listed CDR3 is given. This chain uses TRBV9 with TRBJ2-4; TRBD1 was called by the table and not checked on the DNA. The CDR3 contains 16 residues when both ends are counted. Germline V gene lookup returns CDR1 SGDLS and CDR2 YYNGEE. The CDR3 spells CASSVEVGQGARGLYF.

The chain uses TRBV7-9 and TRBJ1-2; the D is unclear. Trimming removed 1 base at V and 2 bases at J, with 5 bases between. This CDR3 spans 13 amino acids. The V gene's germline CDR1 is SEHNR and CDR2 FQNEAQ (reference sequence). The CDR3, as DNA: TGTGCCAGCAGCTTAGGGGCAAACTATGGCTACACCTTC. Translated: CASSLGANYGYTF.

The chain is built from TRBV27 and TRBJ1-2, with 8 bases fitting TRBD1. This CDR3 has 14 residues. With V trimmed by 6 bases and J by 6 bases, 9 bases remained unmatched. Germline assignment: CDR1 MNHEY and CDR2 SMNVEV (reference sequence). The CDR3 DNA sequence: TGTGCCAGCAGGGTCGGACAGGGTGATGATGGCTACACCTTC. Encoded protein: CASRVGQGDDGYTF.

Here the CDR3 DNA reads TGTGCCAGCAGTGCCCCCCCGCAGCTAGCGGGCAGAGAGACCCAGTACTTC. Encoded protein: CASSAPPQLAGRETQYF. This chain links TRBV2 with TRBJ2-5; 8 bases are shared with TRBD2. Germline CDR1 reads SNHLY; CDR2 reads FYNNEI. Trimming at V came to 4 bases and at J to 4 bases, leaving 14 bases not matched to a gene. The CDR3 consists of 17 residues.

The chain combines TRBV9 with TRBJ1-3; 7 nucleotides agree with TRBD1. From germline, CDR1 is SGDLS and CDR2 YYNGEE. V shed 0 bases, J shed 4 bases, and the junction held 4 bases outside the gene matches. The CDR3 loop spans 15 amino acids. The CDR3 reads CASSVDSGGGNTIYF. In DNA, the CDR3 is TGTGCCAGCAGCGTAGATTCAGGGGGAGGAAACACCATATATTTT. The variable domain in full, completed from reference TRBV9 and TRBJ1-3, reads DSGVTQTPKHLITATGQRVTLRCSPRSGDLSVYWYQQSLDQGLQFLIQYYNGEERAKGNILERFSAQQFPDLHSELNLSSLELGDSALYFCASSVDSGGGNTIYFGEGSWLTVV.

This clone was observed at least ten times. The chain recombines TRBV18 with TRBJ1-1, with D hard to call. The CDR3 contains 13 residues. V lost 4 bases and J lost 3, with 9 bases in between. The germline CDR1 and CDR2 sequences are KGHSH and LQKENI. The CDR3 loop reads CASSQDGDTEAFF. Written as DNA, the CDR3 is TGTGCCAGCTCACAAGACGGGGACACTGAAGCTTTCTTT.

In DNA, the CDR3 is TGCGCCAGCAGTGAGACCGGGACTAGCGCAGGAAATGAGCAGTTCTTC. Translation gives CASSETGTSAGNEQFF. The genes are TRBV10-1 and TRBJ2-1; 10 bases match TRBD2. CDR1 is WNHNN, CDR2 SYGVQD, per germline (reference sequence). Trimming at V came to 2 bases and at J to 7 bases, leaving 8 bases not matched to a gene. CDR3 length: 16 amino acids.

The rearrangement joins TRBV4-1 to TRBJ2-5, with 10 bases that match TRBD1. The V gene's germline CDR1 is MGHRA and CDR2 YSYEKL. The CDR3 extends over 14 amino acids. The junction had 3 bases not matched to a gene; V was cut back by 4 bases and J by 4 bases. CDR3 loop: CASSRQGAGETQYF. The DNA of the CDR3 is TGCGCCAGCAGCCGACAGGGGGCAGGAGAGACCCAGTACTTC.

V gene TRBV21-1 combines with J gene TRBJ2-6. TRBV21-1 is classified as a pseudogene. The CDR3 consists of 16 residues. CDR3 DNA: TGTGCCAGCAGCAAAGAAAAAGGATCTGGGGCCAACGTCCTGACTTTC. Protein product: CASSKEKGSGANVLTF.

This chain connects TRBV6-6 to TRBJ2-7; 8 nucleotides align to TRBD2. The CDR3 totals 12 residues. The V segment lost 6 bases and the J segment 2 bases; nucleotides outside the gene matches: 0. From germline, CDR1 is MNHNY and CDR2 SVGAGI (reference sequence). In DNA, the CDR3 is TGTGCCAGCAGGGGACTAGCCTACGAGCAGTACTTC. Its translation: CASRGLAYEQYF.

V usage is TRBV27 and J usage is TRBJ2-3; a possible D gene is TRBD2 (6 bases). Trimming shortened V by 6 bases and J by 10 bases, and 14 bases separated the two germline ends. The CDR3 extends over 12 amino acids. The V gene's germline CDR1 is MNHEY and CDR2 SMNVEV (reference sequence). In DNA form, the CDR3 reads TGTGCCAGCAGCCCCGGGACTGGGCCGCAGTATTTT. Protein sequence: CASSPGTGPQYF.

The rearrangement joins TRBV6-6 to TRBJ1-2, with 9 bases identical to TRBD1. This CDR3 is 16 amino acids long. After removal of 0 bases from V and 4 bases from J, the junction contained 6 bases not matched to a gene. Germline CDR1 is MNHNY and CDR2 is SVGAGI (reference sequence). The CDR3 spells CASSYSSPGQGYGYTF. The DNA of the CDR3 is TGTGCCAGCAGTTACTCGAGTCCGGGACAGGGCTATGGCTACACCTTC.

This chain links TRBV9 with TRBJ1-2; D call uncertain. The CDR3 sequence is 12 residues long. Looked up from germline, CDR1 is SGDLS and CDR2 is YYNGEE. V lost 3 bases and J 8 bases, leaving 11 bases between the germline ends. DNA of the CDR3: TGTGCCAGCAGCGGAGAAGGGTGGGGCTACACCTTC. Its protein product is CASSGEGWGYTF.